This T cell receptor (beta chain) appears in the sequencing data of a study of T cell changes during pregnancy in multiple sclerosis. This CDR3 region has 15 residues. V dropped 1 base and J dropped 1 base, with 10 bases sitting between them. Germline V lookup: CDR1 LNHDA, CDR2 SQIVND (reference sequence). TCRdb's copy holds only in-frame clones and misses some; the assay was immunoSEQ multiplex PCR. This sample has some 80,000 clones, with approximately 95% found just once. This sample comprised CD4+ T cells from peripheral blood mononuclear cells, obtained after pregnancy. The genes are TRBV19 and TRBJ2-5; D is ambiguous. This clonotype was obtained from a female donor with multiple sclerosis, enrolled in a pregnancy study. CDR3 coding DNA: TGTGCCAGTAGTATAGGTGGTAGGAGCCAAGAGACCCAGTACTTC. Amino acid sequence: CASSIGGRSQETQYF.